The 8 T cell receptor beta chains listed next were all sequenced from one sample in a study of T-cell memory formation after mild COVID-19. TCRdb itself ran the 5' RACE reads through MiXCR, one entry per CDR3 protein. The table records some 450,000 distinct CDR3 sequences, roughly 18% of them present only once. Sequences were obtained from PBMCs or a T cell subset sorted from them (not recorded which). The receptors come from a young man who had mild COVID-19 (a few samples of this study predate the infection). Cell type and time point are not known.

This chain joins TRBV6-2 or TRBV6-3 and TRBJ2-2; D tentatively reads TRBD1 or TRBD2 (6 bases each). The CDR3 spans 16 residues. V was shortened by 6 bases and J by 6 bases, with 20 bases between the two germline ends. Germline lookup yields CDR1 MNHEY and CDR2 SVGEGT. The CDR3 protein is CASSSPGTGAAGELFF. CDR3 in DNA: TGTGCCAGCAGCTCGCCAGGGACGGGGGCGGCCGGGGAGCTGTTTTTT.

This clonotype came up many times. The rearrangement joins TRBV7-2 to TRBJ1-1; the D is unclear. The germline V gene has CDR1 SGHTA and CDR2 FQGNSA. The V and J ends lost 2 bases and 1 base respectively, with 5 bases between them. CDR3 length equals 13 residues. In nucleotides, the CDR3 is TGTGCCAGCAGCTTATACGAGAACACTGAAGCTTTCTTT. Encoded protein: CASSLYENTEAFF.

The table lists this clonotype with a few counts. This chain connects TRBV12-3 or TRBV12-4 to TRBJ1-5, with D tentatively TRBD1 (6 bases). This CDR3 has 15 amino acids. Trimming left V 4 bases short and J 6 bases short, with 16 bases between. The CDR3 DNA is TGTGCCAGCAGTTCCCCGGGGGGCACGACTCAGCCCCAGCATTTT. Encoded protein: CASSSPGGTTQPQHF.

This clonotype has only a few counts. The rearrangement links TRBV7-9 to TRBJ1-2; a weak D match, TRBD1 (6 bases). This CDR3 has 15 residues. V was pared by 5 bases and J by 8 bases, with 21 bases between. Germline CDR1 and CDR2: SEHNR and FQNEAQ (reference sequence). The CDR3 region has the DNA TGTGCCAGCAGCCAGGGGTGGGGGCCCCTTGGAGGCTACACCTTC. It encodes CASSQGWGPLGGYTF.

The chain couples TRBV15 to TRBJ1-2; possible D gene TRBD1, 5 bases. Germline CDR1 is LNHNV and CDR2 is YYDKDF (reference sequence). The V gene lost 8 bases and the J gene lost 8 bases, with 24 bases spanning the gap. CDR3 size: 15 residues. CDR3 DNA sequence: TGTGCCACCCGAGCTTTGGGGGATTTCCTGAGCGGCTACACCTTC. Amino acids: CATRALGDFLSGYTF. Full variable domain (rest looked up from reference TRBV15 and TRBJ1-2): DAMVIQNPRYQVTQFGKPVTLSCSQTLNHNVMYWYQQKSSQAPKLLFHYYDKDFNNEADTPDNFQSRRPNTSFCFLDIRSPGLGDTAMYLCATRALGDFLSGYTFGSGTRLTVV.

This clonotype was seen more than once but under ten times. V usage is TRBV5-1 and J usage is TRBJ2-7; TRBD1 matches at 9 bases. J gave up 11 bases and V 4 bases, and 19 bases lay outside the gene matches. The CDR3 is 16 residues long. Per the germline V gene, CDR1 is SGHRS and CDR2 is YFSETQ. The CDR3: CASSTRDRALFFFEYV. The CDR3 nucleotides read TGCGCCAGCAGCACCCGGGACAGGGCCCTCTTTTTTTTTGAGTACGTC.

The chain recombines TRBV20-1 with TRBJ2-3; D remains unclear. This CDR3 spans 14 amino acids. Trimming stripped 0 bases from V and 3 bases from J, with 10 bases between. CDR1 is DFQATT, CDR2 SNEGSKA, per germline (reference sequence). The CDR3 DNA reads TGCAGTGCTAGAGAGAAGGATTTGACAGATACGCAGTATTTT. Translated: CSAREKDLTDTQYF.

This clonotype was observed a handful of times. This chain links TRBV27 with TRBJ1-2; no firm D call. CDR3 length: 13 residues. Germline CDR1 and CDR2: MNHEY and SMNVEV (reference sequence). Between the trimmed V and J ends, which lost 6 bases and 4 bases, there was a span of 12 bases. CDR3 in amino acids: CASRGLTVYGYTF. The CDR3, as DNA: TGTGCCAGCAGAGGTCTAACAGTCTATGGCTACACCTTC.